The 10 T cell receptor beta chains presented below share a single source sample, sequenced in a study of blood T cell repertoires in COVID-19. The repertoire was sequenced with immunoSEQ multiplex PCR; TCRdb's copy has only in-frame clones and lacks some. The sample yields approximately 200,000 clones, under 90% seen once. The sequencing sample was made of peripheral blood. The receptors shown here come from a woman in her sixties or seventies who had recovered from COVID-19.

This clone has only one observation. The chain combines TRBV5-4 with TRBJ2-1, with D perhaps TRBD2 (5 bases). Germline V CDR1 and CDR2: SGHNT, YYREEE (reference sequence). Trimming left V 0 bases short and J 9 bases short, with 22 bases between. CDR3 length: 17 residues. CDR3 amino acids: CASSLDSAALGVREQFF. CDR3 sequence (DNA): TGTGCCAGCAGCTTGGATAGCGCGGCGTTGGGCGTGCGTGAGCAGTTCTTC.

This clone has a handful of counts. V usage is TRBV5-6 and J usage is TRBJ2-2; tentative D call: TRBD2 (5 bases). Germline lookup yields CDR1 SGHDT and CDR2 YYEEEE. This CDR3 has 16 amino acids. V dropped 6 bases and J dropped 3 bases, with 18 bases sitting between them. CDR3 sequence (DNA): TGTGCCAGCAATAGAGGGCCTCCCGTTGACACCGGGGAGCTGTTTTTT. Protein product: CASNRGPPVDTGELFF.

The chain carries TRBV3-1 (or the pseudogene TRBV3-2) and TRBJ1-2, with TRBD1 identical over 8 bases. The CDR3 length is 16 residues. Per germline, CDR1 LGHDT and CDR2 YNNKEL (reference sequence). The V segment lost 1 base and the J segment 5 bases; nucleotides outside the gene matches: 9. Here the CDR3 reads CASSQGGTGGFYGYTF. CDR3 nucleotide sequence: TGTGCCAGCAGCCAAGGGGGAACAGGGGGTTTTTATGGCTACACCTTC.

The V and J genes are TRBV6-5 and TRBJ1-2, with TRBD1 matching over 8 bases. Losses at the gene ends were 4 bases for V and 4 bases for J; bases not matched to a gene: 8. The CDR3 length is 15 residues. Germline V lookup: CDR1 MNHEY, CDR2 SVGAGI. CDR3 sequence (DNA): TGTGCCAGCAGTTCCGGGACAGGCTCAAGCTATGGCTACACCTTC. This codes for CASSSGTGSSYGYTF.

V is TRBV5-1 and J is TRBJ2-1, with a weak D call TRBD2 (6 bases). CDR3 length: 14 residues. Trimming removed 0 bases from V and 9 bases from J, with 13 bases in between. CDR1 and CDR2 (germline): SGHRS, YFSETQ. The CDR3 nucleotides read TGCGCCAGCAGCTTGGGGAGGGGCTTTCCTGAGCAGTTCTTC. Its protein is CASSLGRGFPEQFF.

The chain has TRBV27 and TRBJ2-7; D is undetermined. This CDR3 contains 14 residues. Deletions cut 4 bases from V and 7 bases from J, with 17 bases between. Germline V gene lookup returns CDR1 MNHEY and CDR2 SMNVEV (reference sequence). The CDR3 reads CASSSPKLSGEQYF. The CDR3 DNA reads as TGTGCCAGCAGTTCCCCGAAGCTGTCAGGAGAGCAGTACTTC.

The J gene is TRBJ1-1, the V gene TRBV6-6, with 10 bases lining up with TRBD1. The V segment lost 5 bases and the J segment 3 bases; nucleotides outside the gene matches: 6. This CDR3 region has 15 residues. Germline CDR1 is MNHNY and CDR2 is SVGAGI (reference sequence). The CDR3, as DNA: TGTGCCAGCAGTACCCGGGACAGGGGAGACACTGAAGCTTTCTTT. Translation: CASSTRDRGDTEAFF.

The rearrangement uses TRBV2 and TRBJ2-7; 7 nucleotides agree with TRBD1. Looked up from germline, CDR1 is SNHLY and CDR2 is FYNNEI. J lost 5 bases, V lost 7 bases, and 11 bases had no gene match. The CDR3 is 14 residues long. Written as DNA, the CDR3 is TGTGCCAGCATTTTGACAGGGATGGTCAACGAGCAGTACTTC. The encoded protein is CASILTGMVNEQYF.

The chain employs TRBV19 and TRBJ2-1, with a possible D match to TRBD2 (7 bases). V lost 5 bases and J lost 0, with 14 bases in between. CDR3 length: 16 amino acids. Germline V gene lookup returns CDR1 LNHDA and CDR2 SQIVND (reference sequence). The CDR3 protein is CASSRRGGPSYNEQFF. The CDR3 bases are TGTGCCAGTAGTCGACGCGGGGGCCCCTCCTACAATGAGCAGTTCTTC.

The rearrangement links TRBV5-1 to TRBJ1-4, with D tentatively TRBD1 (5 bases). The CDR3 has 15 amino acids. Germline V gene sequence: CDR1 SGHRS, CDR2 YFSETQ. Trimming removed 4 bases at V and 2 bases at J, with 12 bases between. This chain's CDR3 is CASSPAAGTNEKLFF. For the CDR3, the DNA is TGCGCCAGCAGCCCGGCTGCAGGGACTAATGAAAAACTGTTTTTT. Using reference TRBV5-1 and TRBJ1-4 for the parts outside the CDR3, the full variable domain is KAGVTQTPRYLIKTRGQQVTLSCSPISGHRSVSWYQQTPGQGLQFLFEYFSETQRNKGNFPGRFSGRQFSNSRSEMNVSTLELGDSALYLCASSPAAGTNEKLFFGSGTQLSVL.